This record looks at one T cell receptor beta chain sequence and its context. Prior to thyroid surgery, none of the patients had received any treatment. In the original workflow: Differences in CDR3 between clinicopathological groups were drawn on to build a classifier intended to discriminate distant-metastatic papillary thyroid cancer patients. TCRdb redid the clone calls on the PCR reads using MiXCR. The V and J calls were not made by the authors but by TCRdb's processing. The sample yields 36,000 or so clones, roughly 33% seen once. The data derive from a study of metastatic and nonmetastatic thyroid tumors. With 7 bases clipped from V and 2 bases from J, the junction kept 4 bases outside the gene matches. In germline, CDR1 is MDHEN, CDR2 SYDVKM. The CDR3 totals 13 residues.

The sequenced sample consisted of tumor tissue. This sequence originates from a female donor with papillary thyroid cancer or a benign thyroid nodule (not recorded which). Some clones in this sample may be carry-over from other donors' samples. The V gene is TRBV28, the J gene TRBJ1-2; the match to TRBD1 covers 7 bases. DNA of the CDR3: TGTGCCAGCATTCCGGGACAGAACTATGGCTACACCTTC. Translation gives CASIPGQNYGYTF.